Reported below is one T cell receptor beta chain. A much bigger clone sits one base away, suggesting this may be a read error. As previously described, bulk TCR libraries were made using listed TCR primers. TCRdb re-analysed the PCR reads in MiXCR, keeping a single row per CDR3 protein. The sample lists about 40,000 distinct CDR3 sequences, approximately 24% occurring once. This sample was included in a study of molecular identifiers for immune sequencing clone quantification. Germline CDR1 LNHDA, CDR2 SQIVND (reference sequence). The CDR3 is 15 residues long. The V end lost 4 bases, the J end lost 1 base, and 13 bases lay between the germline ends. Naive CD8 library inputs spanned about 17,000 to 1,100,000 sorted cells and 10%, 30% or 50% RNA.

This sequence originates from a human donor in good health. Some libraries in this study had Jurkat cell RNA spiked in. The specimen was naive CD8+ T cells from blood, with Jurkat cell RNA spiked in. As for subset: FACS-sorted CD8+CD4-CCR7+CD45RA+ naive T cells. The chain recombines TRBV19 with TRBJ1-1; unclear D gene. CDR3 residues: CASSKFPQTNTEAFF. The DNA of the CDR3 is TGTGCCAGTAGTAAATTCCCACAGACGAACACTGAAGCTTTCTTT.